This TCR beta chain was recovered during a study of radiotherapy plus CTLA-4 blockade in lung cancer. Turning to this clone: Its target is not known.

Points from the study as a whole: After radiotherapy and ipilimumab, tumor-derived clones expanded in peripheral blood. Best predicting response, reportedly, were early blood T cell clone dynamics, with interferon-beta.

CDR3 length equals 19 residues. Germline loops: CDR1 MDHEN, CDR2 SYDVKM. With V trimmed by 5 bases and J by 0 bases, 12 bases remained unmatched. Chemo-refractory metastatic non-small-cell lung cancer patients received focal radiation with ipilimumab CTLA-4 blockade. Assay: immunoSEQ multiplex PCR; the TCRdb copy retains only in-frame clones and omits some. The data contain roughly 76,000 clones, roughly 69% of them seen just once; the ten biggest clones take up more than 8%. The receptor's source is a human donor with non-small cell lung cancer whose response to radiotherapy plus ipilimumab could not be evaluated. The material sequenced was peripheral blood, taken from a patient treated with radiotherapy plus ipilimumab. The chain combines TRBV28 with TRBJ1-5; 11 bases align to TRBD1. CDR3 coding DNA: TGTGCCAGCAGTGCCGGACAGGGGGCGAAACATCATAGCAATCAGCCCCAGCATTTT. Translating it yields CASSAGQGAKHHSNQPQHF.